The T cell receptor beta chain under discussion was sequenced for a study of Graves' ophthalmopathy and Graves' hyperthyroidism listed by TCRdb under 2018. At the level of the whole study: Peripheral blood was collected before any treatment was given, at the time of initial diagnosis. For training and testing, the approximately 92 patients in the discovery cohort were randomly divided in a 7:3 ratio. In about six hyperthyroidism patients, the T-cell repertoires found in thyroid tissue were compared with those found in blood. The independent validation cohort included 18 to 20 hyperthyroidism patients plus 17 patients who later progressed from hyperthyroidism to ophthalmopathy. The study used TCR beta repertoire signatures to distinguish Graves' ophthalmopathy from Graves' hyperthyroidism and to predict progression to ophthalmopathy. To explore V-J signatures distinguishing ophthalmopathy from hyperthyroidism, a discovery set of roughly 100 patients (43 ophthalmopathy, over 55 stable hyperthyroidism) was enrolled. In total, some 130 blood samples were TCR-sequenced: around 42 ophthalmopathy, some 75 hyperthyroidism and approximately 17 hyperthyroidism-to-ophthalmopathy patients. Following sample collection, hyperthyroidism patients were given methimazole at a starting dose of 30 mg daily, and ophthalmopathy patients were given high-dose intravenous methylprednisolone.

Hyperthyroidism was considered stable if no progression to ophthalmopathy occurred within 18 months of follow-up. Hyperthyroidism patients were newly diagnosed, were aged 18 to 65 years, and had a disease duration under 2 months. Anyone with other autoimmune diseases, uncontrolled infections, pregnancy or lactation was excluded from the study. Clinical symptoms, serum thyroxine, TRAb, thyroid ultrasound and orbital computed tomography formed the basis of the diagnosis. PBMCs were isolated from approximately 10 ml of fresh peripheral blood by Ficoll-Paque density gradient centrifugation. Trizol reagent was used to extract the total RNA, and its quality was then checked on an Agilent 2100 Bioanalyzer. The germline V gene supplies CDR1 MDHEN and CDR2 SYDVKM. The CDR3 contains 13 residues, cysteine and phenylalanine counted. Just the 39-base CDR3 DNA is kept, in frame starting at base 1. Trimming removed 7 bases from V and 3 bases from J; the gene matches leave 5 bases unexplained.

Beyond this particular receptor, the publication reports: No statistical method was used to predetermine the sample size, and group allocation was not hidden from the investigators. Most expanded thyroid clonotypes with frequency above 0.001 were also detected in blood, suggesting blood repertoires may reflect the thyroid immune response. In validation, the model predicted ophthalmopathy progression with more than 70% sensitivity and about 73% specificity; about a dozen predicted patients were CT-confirmed with GO in a median of 6.5 months. In cross-validation, the 13-signature model distinguished ophthalmopathy from stable hyperthyroidism with about 90% sensitivity and around 83% specificity, while in the test set the corresponding values were about 79% and 69%.

Details on this clonotype: Its antigen target is currently unknown. Base quality data are lacking; no much larger clone is found one base away.

For repertoire sequencing, TCR beta CDR3 regions were amplified from RNA transcripts. HTBI primers and the Qiagen OneStep RT-PCR kit were used in a first-round RT-PCR, which was followed by a second-round multiplex PCR, size selection and purification. Libraries were sequenced on an Illumina HiSeq2000 using paired-end 100 bp reads. The source study handled its data this way. SOAPnuke was used to process the reads, throwing out any read that had adapters, had uncalled bases, had a mean Phred below 15, or lacked an exact constant-primer or identifier match. COPE v1.2.5 was used to merge high-quality paired reads. Clonotypes were defined as unique nucleotide sequences and were aligned to IMGT TRB V, D and J references using MiTCR v1.1. Analysis was restricted to V-J combinations with a frequency above 0.0001, which covered roughly 99% of repertoires. For each V-J combination, a TCR clonal expansion and chaos score was defined as the ratio of F50 clonal expansion to chaos observed in the TCRdist matrix. Welch's t-statistics and random forest were used to reduce features to approximately 13 V-J combinations, which were fed into a naive Bayes classifier. Thyroid-blood repertoire similarity was quantified with the Morisita-Horn index. In TCRdb, the public reads were trimmed at Q25 with fastp and aligned with MiXCR, with productive beta chains retained. CDR3 protein duplicates are merged, each entry listing the most common genes and DNA. TCRdb's processing, not the study's, gives the V and J calls here. The sample table contains roughly 380,000 distinct CDR3 sequences; only one count was recorded for roughly 14% of them. Approximately 7% of the sample rests with the top ten.

The source material was peripheral blood. The chain links TRBV28 with TRBJ2-5; 7 bases in between match TRBD2. The TCR originated in a woman under 30 with stable Graves' hyperthyroidism. Donor details come from another sample of the same person, matched by shared clones. The DNA reads as follows: TGTGCCAGCATCCCGGGGGGAGAAGAGACCCAGTACTTC. The resulting protein is CASIPGGEETQYF.